The 18 T cell receptor beta chains reported below all come from one sample, sequenced in a study of OX40 agonist ivuxolimab in advanced cancers. The method was immunoSEQ multiplex PCR; TCRdb's version includes in-frame clones alone and lacks a portion of them. The sample carries some 98,000 clones, 90% to 95% recorded once. The material sequenced was CD4+ or CD8+ T cells sorted from blood, taken in a trial of the OX40 agonist ivuxolimab. Source of these receptors: an adult with an advanced solid tumor such as melanoma, head and neck, liver or kidney cancer.

The genes are TRBV28 and TRBJ1-2, with TRBD1 identical over 9 bases. CDR1 is MDHEN, CDR2 SYDVKM, per germline. V lost 5 bases, J lost 7 bases, and 11 bases stayed unmatched. The CDR3 totals 15 residues. The CDR3 sequence is CASSHGTGNPIGYTF. CDR3 nucleotides: TGTGCCAGCAGTCACGGGACAGGGAATCCTATTGGCTACACCTTC.

The chain employs TRBV12-5 and TRBJ2-3, with 9 bases fitting TRBD2. Looked up from germline, CDR1 is LGHNT and CDR2 is FRNRAP. This CDR3 has 15 amino acids. The V and J ends lost 7 bases and 5 bases, in that order; junction bases with no gene match: 10. CDR3 sequence reads: CASAPRQAGGDTQYF. The CDR3 DNA is TGTGCTAGTGCCCCCCGACAAGCGGGAGGAGATACGCAGTATTTT.

This chain links TRBV5-6 with TRBJ2-7, with D perhaps matching TRBD1 (5 bases). Germline CDR1 is SGHDT and CDR2 is YYEEEE. V was trimmed by 6 bases and J by 5 bases, leaving 12 bases between them. The CDR3 has 12 residues. CDR3 sequence (DNA): TGTGCCAGCAACAAAGGGGTGGACGAGCAGTACGTC. Translating gives CASNKGVDEQYV.

The V call is TRBV4-3, the J call TRBJ2-1; 9 bases line up with TRBD1. Germline CDR1 reads LGHNA; CDR2 reads YSLEER. The CDR3 totals 15 residues. The V gene end was trimmed by 1 base and the J gene end by 8 bases; junction bases not matched to a gene: 6. The CDR3 DNA follows: TGCGCCAGCAGCCAAGGTGGACAGGGGCTGGATGAGCAGTTCTTC. It codes for CASSQGGQGLDEQFF.

V is TRBV10-3 and J is TRBJ1-1, with 8 positions matching TRBD1. Germline V gene sequence: CDR1 ENHRY, CDR2 SYGVKD. The CDR3 sequence is 13 residues long. With 3 bases clipped from V and 7 bases from J, the junction kept 4 bases outside the gene matches. The CDR3 bases are TGTGCCATCAGTGAAACCGGACAGGGTGAAGCTTTCTTT. It codes for CAISETGQGEAFF.

The CDR3 spells CAWDTDGRSTEAFF. The CDR3 DNA follows: TGTGCCTGGGATACGGACGGGAGGAGCACTGAAGCTTTCTTT. V usage is TRBV30 and J usage is TRBJ1-1; D gene unclear. The V gene's germline CDR1 is GTSNPN and CDR2 SVGIG (reference sequence). This CDR3 spans 14 amino acids. Trimming removed 5 bases at V and 4 bases at J, with 17 bases between. Full variable domain (rest looked up from reference TRBV30 and TRBJ1-1): SQTIHQWPATLVQPVGSPLSLECTVEGTSNPNLYWYRQAAGRGLQLLFYSVGIGQISSEVPQNLSASRPQDRQFILSSKKLLLSDSGFYLCAWDTDGRSTEAFFGQGTRLTVV.

The chain carries TRBV4-2 and TRBJ1-1; the D is unclear. V was shortened by 4 bases and J by 1 base, with 7 bases between the two germline ends. The CDR3 consists of 13 residues. Germline CDR1 reads LGHNA; CDR2 reads YNFKEQ. This CDR3 is CASSLTGNTEAFF. Here the CDR3 DNA reads TGTGCCAGCAGCCTCACCGGGAACACTGAAGCTTTCTTT.

The chain has TRBV6-5 and TRBJ2-6; no reliable D call. This CDR3 comprises 15 residues. V gave up 5 bases and J gave up 0 bases, with 8 bases separating them. Germline loops: CDR1 MNHEY, CDR2 SVGAGI. CDR3 residues: CASSRILSGANVLTF. The CDR3 nucleotides are TGTGCCAGCAGTCGGATTCTCTCTGGGGCCAACGTCCTGACTTTC.

This clone came up a few times. J is TRBJ2-4 and V is TRBV9; the D gene could be TRBD1 or TRBD2 (5 bases each). The V gene lost 0 bases and the J gene lost 6 bases, with 13 bases spanning the gap. This CDR3 contains 15 residues. The germline V gene encodes CDR1 SGDLS and CDR2 YYNGEE. CDR3 residues: CASSVATGPGNIQYF. CDR3 nucleotide sequence: TGTGCCAGCAGCGTAGCTACGGGGCCCGGAAACATTCAGTACTTC.

This chain joins TRBV6-6 and TRBJ2-1; D possibly corresponds to TRBD1 (7 bases). V was cut by 6 bases and J by 2 bases, with 14 bases left in between. The CDR3 is 15 amino acids. Germline CDR1 and CDR2: MNHNY and SVGAGI (reference sequence). CDR3 residues: CASRRRDRTYNEQFF. The CDR3 DNA sequence: TGTGCCAGCAGACGGCGGGACAGAACCTACAATGAGCAGTTCTTC.

The genes are TRBV2 and TRBJ1-5; 7 positions match TRBD1. Germline V gene lookup returns CDR1 SNHLY and CDR2 FYNNEI. The CDR3 runs 16 residues. V lost 4 bases, J lost 0 bases, and 6 bases stayed unmatched. CDR3 amino acids: CASSVGDSYSNQPQHF. CDR3 DNA sequence: TGTGCCAGCAGTGTGGGGGACAGTTATAGCAATCAGCCCCAGCATTTT.

The chain joins TRBV2 to TRBJ1-5, with D possibly TRBD1 on 6 matching bases. The CDR3 is made up of 13 amino acids. Deletions cut 3 bases from V and 8 bases from J, with 11 bases between. Germline V gene lookup returns CDR1 SNHLY and CDR2 FYNNEI. As DNA, the CDR3 is TGTGCCAGCAGTGAGGAGGGGGTCAAGCCCCAGCATTTT. Its protein product is CASSEEGVKPQHF.

The chain carries TRBV10-3 and TRBJ1-6; no reliable D call. V was trimmed by 2 bases and J by 9 bases, leaving 17 bases between them. CDR3 length equals 16 residues. CDR1 and CDR2 from the germline V gene are ENHRY and SYGVKD. CDR3 sequence (DNA): TGTGCCATCAGTGAGGTTCGAGGAAAAACAAGTTCACCCCTCCACTTT. It codes for CAISEVRGKTSSPLHF.

The rearrangement joins TRBV2 to TRBJ2-4; no clear D gene. The CDR3 is made up of 13 amino acids. The germline V gene has CDR1 SNHLY and CDR2 FYNNEI. The germline V and J ends were trimmed by 1 base and 11 bases, with 12 bases remaining between them. The CDR3 sequence is CASSEGYSSLQYF. CDR3 DNA sequence: TGTGCCAGCAGTGAAGGCTATAGCAGTCTTCAGTACTTC.

This clone was seen just once. The gene calls are TRBV2 and TRBJ2-7; D ambiguous. The length of the CDR3 is 11 residues. Germline V CDR1 and CDR2: SNHLY, FYNNEI. The V gene lost 1 base and the J gene lost 4 bases, with 2 bases spanning the gap. The CDR3 region has the DNA TGTGCCAGCAGTGAAGGGTACGAGCAGTACGTC. The encoded protein is CASSEGYEQYV.

The chain couples TRBV6-5 to TRBJ2-3; no clear D gene. The CDR3 length is 13 residues. The V and J ends lost 2 bases and 3 bases respectively, with 6 bases between them. The germline CDR1 and CDR2 sequences are MNHEY and SVGAGI. The CDR3: CASSYRPTDTQYF. The CDR3, as DNA: TGTGCCAGCAGTTACCGACCAACAGATACGCAGTATTTT.

In nucleotides, the CDR3 is TGTGCCAGTAGCTACGGGATTAGCTCCTACAATGAGCAGTTCTTC. This translates into CASSYGISSYNEQFF. The chain has TRBV19 and TRBJ2-1, with D perhaps TRBD2 (5 bases). The CDR3 is made up of 15 amino acids. The germline gives CDR1 LNHDA, CDR2 SQIVND (reference sequence). Trimming stripped 6 bases from V and 0 bases from J, with 12 bases between. The full variable domain, with the rest looked up from reference TRBV19 and TRBJ2-1, is DGGITQSPKYLFRKEGQNVTLSCEQNLNHDAMYWYRQDPGQGLRLIYYSQIVNDFQKGDIAEGYSVSREKKESFPLTVTSAQKNPTAFYLCASSYGISSYNEQFFGPGTRLTVL.

The chain links TRBV7-2 to TRBJ2-3; D gene unclear. Trimming took 5 bases from V and 2 from J, leaving 11 bases between them. This CDR3 comprises 14 residues. Germline assignment: CDR1 SGHTA and CDR2 FQGNSA. The CDR3 loop is CASSPSLNTDTQYF. DNA for the CDR3: TGTGCCAGCAGCCCCTCTTTGAACACAGATACGCAGTATTTT.